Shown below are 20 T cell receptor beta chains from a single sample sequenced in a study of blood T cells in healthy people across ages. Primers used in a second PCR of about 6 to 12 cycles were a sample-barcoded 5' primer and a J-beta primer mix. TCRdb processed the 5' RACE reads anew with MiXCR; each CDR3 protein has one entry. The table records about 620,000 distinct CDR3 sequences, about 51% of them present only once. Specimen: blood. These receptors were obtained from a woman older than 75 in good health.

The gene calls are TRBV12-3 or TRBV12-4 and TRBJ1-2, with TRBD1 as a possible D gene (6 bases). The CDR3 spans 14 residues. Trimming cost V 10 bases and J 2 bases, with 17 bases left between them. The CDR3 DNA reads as TGTGCCATCGCAATCGGGGGCGGGAACTATGGCTACACCTTC. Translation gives CAIAIGGGNYGYTF.

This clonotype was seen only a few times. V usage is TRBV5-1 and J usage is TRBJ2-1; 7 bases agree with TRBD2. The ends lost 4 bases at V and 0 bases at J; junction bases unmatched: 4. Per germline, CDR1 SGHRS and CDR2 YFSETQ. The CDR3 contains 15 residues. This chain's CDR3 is CASSQSGNSYNEQFF. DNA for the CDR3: TGCGCCAGCAGCCAGAGCGGGAACTCCTACAATGAGCAGTTCTTC.

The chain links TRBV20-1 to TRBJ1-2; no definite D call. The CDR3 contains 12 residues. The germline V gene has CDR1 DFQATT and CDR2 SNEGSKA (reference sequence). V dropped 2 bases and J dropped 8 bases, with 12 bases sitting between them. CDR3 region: CSARHVKGGYTF. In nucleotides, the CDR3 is TGCAGTGCTAGACACGTTAAAGGCGGCTACACCTTC.

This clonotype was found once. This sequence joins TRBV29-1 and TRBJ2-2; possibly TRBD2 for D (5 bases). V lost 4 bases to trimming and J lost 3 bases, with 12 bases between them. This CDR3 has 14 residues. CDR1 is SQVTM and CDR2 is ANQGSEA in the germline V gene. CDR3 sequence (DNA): TGCAGCGTTGGGTGGGTGAGGGACACCGGGGAGCTGTTTTTT. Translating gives CSVGWVRDTGELFF.

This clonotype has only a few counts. In nucleotides, the CDR3 is TGTGCCACCAGCCCCCGAACAGGGGACACCGGGGAGCTGTTTTTT. Its protein product is CATSPRTGDTGELFF. The chain has TRBV15 and TRBJ2-2; 7 bases map to TRBD1. The CDR3 runs 15 residues. With 5 bases clipped from V and 3 bases from J, the junction kept 6 bases outside the gene matches. Germline CDR1 reads LNHNV; CDR2 reads YYDKDF (reference sequence).

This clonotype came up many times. The chain's CDR3 is CASISGGRVRKNEQYF. CDR3 nucleotides: TGTGCCAGCATTAGCGGGGGCAGGGTGCGGAAAAACGAGCAGTACTTC. V usage is TRBV28 and J usage is TRBJ2-7, with 9 bases fitting TRBD2. This CDR3 is 16 amino acids long. Trimming took 7 bases from V and 5 from J; bases not matched to a gene: 15. Germline CDR1 and CDR2: MDHEN and SYDVKM.

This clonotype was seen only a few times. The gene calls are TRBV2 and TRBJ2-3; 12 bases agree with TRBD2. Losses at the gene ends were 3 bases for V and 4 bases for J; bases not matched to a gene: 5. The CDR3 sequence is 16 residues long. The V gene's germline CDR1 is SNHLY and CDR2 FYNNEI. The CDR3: CASSDGLAGRSDTQYF. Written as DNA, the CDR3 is TGTGCCAGCAGTGACGGACTAGCGGGACGGTCAGATACGCAGTATTTT.

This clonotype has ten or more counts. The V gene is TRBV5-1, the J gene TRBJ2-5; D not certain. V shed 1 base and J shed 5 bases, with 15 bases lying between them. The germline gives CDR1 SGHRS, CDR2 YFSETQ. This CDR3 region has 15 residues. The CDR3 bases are TGCGCCAGCAGCTTGATTGCAGCACCCCAGGAGACCCAGTACTTC. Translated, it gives CASSLIAAPQETQYF.

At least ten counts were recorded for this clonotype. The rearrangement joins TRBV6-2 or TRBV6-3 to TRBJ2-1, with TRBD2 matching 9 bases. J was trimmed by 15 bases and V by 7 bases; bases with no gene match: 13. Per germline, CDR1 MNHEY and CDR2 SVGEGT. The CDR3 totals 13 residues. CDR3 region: CASTDGASGKRFF. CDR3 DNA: TGTGCCAGCACTGACGGGGCTAGCGGGAAGCGGTTCTTC.

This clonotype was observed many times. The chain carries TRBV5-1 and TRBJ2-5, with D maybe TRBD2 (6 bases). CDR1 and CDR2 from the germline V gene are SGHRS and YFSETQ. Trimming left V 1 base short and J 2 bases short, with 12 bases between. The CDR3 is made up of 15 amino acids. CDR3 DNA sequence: TGCGCCAGCAGCTTGATGGGGGGTAGTCAAGAGACCCAGTACTTC. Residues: CASSLMGGSQETQYF.

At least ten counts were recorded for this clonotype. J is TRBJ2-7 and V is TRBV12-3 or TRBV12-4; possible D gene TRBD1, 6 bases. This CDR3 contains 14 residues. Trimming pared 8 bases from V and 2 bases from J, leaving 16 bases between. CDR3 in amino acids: CASPKGTQTYEQYF. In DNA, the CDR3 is TGTGCCAGCCCTAAAGGGACACAAACCTACGAGCAGTACTTC.

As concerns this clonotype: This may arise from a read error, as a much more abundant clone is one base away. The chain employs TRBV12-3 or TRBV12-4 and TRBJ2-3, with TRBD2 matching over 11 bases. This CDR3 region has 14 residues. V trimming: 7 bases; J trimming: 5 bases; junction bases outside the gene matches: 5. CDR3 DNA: TGTGCCAGCACTAGCGGGGGGACGAAAGATACGCAGTATTTT. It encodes CASTSGGTKDTQYF.

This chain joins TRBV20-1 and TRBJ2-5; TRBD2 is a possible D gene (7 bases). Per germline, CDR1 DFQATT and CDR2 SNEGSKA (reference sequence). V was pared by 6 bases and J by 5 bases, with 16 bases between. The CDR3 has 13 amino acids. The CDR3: CSAPWGGPETQYF. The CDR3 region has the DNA TGCAGTGCCCCCTGGGGGGGCCCTGAGACCCAGTACTTC.

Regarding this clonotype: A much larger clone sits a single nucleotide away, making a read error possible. CDR3 loop: CSGGRDSEETQYF. Here the CDR3 DNA reads TGCAGCGGCGGGAGGGACAGCGAAGAGACCCAGTACTTC. The chain joins TRBV29-1 to TRBJ2-5; TRBD2 agrees at 9 bases. The CDR3 length is 13 residues. In germline, CDR1 is SQVTM, CDR2 ANQGSEA. V gave up 7 bases and J gave up 3 bases; unmatched junction bases: 6.

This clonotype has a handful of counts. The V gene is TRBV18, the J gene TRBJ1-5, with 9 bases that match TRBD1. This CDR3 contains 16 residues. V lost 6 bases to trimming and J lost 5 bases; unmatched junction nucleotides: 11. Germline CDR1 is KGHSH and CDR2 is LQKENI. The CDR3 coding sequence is TGTGCCAGCTCGCTAACGGGACGACAGGGGGATCAGCCCCAGCATTTT. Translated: CASSLTGRQGDQPQHF.

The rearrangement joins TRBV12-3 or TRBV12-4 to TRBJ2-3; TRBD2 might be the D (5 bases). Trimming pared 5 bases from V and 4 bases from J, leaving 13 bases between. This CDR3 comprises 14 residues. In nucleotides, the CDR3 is TGTGCCAGCAGTGGGAGTAGGCAGGCAGATACGCAGTATTTT. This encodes CASSGSRQADTQYF.

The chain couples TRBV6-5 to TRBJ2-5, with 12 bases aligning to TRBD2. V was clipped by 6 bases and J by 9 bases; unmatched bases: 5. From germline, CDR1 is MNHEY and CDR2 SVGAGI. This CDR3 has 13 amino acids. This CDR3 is CASSRTSGIAQYF. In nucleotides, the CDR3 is TGTGCCAGCAGCCGGACTAGCGGGATAGCCCAGTACTTC.

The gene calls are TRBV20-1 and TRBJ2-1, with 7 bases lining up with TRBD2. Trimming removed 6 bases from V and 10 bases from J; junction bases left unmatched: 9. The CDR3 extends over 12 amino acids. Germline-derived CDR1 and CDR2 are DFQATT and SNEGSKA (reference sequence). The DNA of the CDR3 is TGCAGTGCAACCGGGACTACCTACGAGCAGTTCTTC. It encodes CSATGTTYEQFF.

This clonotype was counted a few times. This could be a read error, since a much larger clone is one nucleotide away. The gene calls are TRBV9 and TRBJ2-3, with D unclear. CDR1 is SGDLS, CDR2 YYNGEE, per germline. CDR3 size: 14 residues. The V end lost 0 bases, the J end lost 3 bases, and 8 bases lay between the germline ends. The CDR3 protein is CASSVGGRTDTQYF. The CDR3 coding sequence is TGTGCCAGCAGCGTAGGAGGCCGGACAGATACGCAGTATTTT.

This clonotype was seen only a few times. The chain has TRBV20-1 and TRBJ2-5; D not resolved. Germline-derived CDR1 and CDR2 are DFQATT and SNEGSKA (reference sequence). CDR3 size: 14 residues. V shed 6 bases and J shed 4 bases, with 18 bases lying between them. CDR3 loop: CSARRSSLAETQYF. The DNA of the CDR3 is TGCAGTGCCCGCCGGAGTTCATTAGCAGAGACCCAGTACTTC.